Below, 15 T cell receptor beta chains from the same sample are listed, as sequenced in a study of identical twins. TCRdb ran MiXCR on the 5' RACE reads and lists one entry per CDR3 protein. Found here are 570,000 or so distinct CDR3 sequences, around a tenth of them singletons; the top ten hold roughly 3%. The same data also contributed to another study, on yellow fever vaccine responses in identical twins.

Sequenced: PBMCs. The origin of the receptors is a woman aged 18-30 years in good health.

The chain recombines TRBV20-1 with TRBJ2-7; D remains unclear. The ends were cut back, 3 bases at V and 2 bases at J, with 17 bases in the middle. Germline V gene sequence: CDR1 DFQATT, CDR2 SNEGSKA (reference sequence). The length of the CDR3 is 15 residues. The CDR3 protein is CSASSGRRTAYEQYF. CDR3 DNA sequence: TGCAGTGCTAGTTCAGGACGTCGAACCGCCTACGAGCAGTACTTC.

The CDR3 nucleotides are TGTGCCAGCAGTGAATCGGCAGGCTATCCCTACGAGCAGTACTTC. This codes for CASSESAGYPYEQYF. V usage is TRBV2 and J usage is TRBJ2-7, with D unresolved. CDR1 SNHLY and CDR2 FYNNEI come from the germline V gene. CDR3 length equals 15 residues. V lost 2 bases to trimming and J lost 2 bases, with 13 bases between them.

This clonotype has just a few counts. This chain links TRBV6-2 or TRBV6-3 with TRBJ2-7; TRBD1 aligns across 9 bases. Germline V CDR1 and CDR2: MNHEY, SVGEGT. V was pared by 6 bases and J by 5 bases, with 11 bases of the junction left unmatched. The CDR3 sequence is 15 residues long. Here the CDR3 reads CASSRRDRALNEQYF. CDR3 in DNA: TGTGCCAGCAGCCGTCGGGACAGGGCATTGAACGAGCAGTACTTC.

The V gene is TRBV28, the J gene TRBJ2-3, with unresolved D. V lost 2 bases and J lost 2, with 8 bases in between. CDR3 length: 14 amino acids. Per germline, CDR1 MDHEN and CDR2 SYDVKM. In DNA, the CDR3 is TGTGCCAGCAGTTTAATTGCAGTCACAGATACGCAGTATTTT. This codes for CASSLIAVTDTQYF.

This clonotype was seen only a few times. This chain links TRBV4-3 with TRBJ2-7; 9 bases are shared with TRBD2. This CDR3 is 14 amino acids long. Germline lookup yields CDR1 LGHNA and CDR2 YSLEER. V gave up 2 bases and J gave up 6 bases; unmatched junction bases: 5. The CDR3: CASSQSGLAGEQYF. The CDR3 coding sequence is TGCGCCAGCAGCCAATCGGGACTAGCTGGCGAGCAGTACTTC.

This clonotype was counted only a few times. The V call is TRBV30, the J call TRBJ2-5; TRBD1 matches 9 bases. The V gene end was trimmed by 4 bases and the J gene end by 5 bases; junction bases not matched to a gene: 11. The germline CDR1 and CDR2 sequences are GTSNPN and SVGIG (reference sequence). This CDR3 is 15 amino acids long. The CDR3 DNA is TGTGCCTGGAAGCAGTATGGGACAGGGACCGAGACCCAGTACTTC. It is translated as CAWKQYGTGTETQYF.

In its sample, this clonotype was seen a few times. The chain has TRBV12-3 or TRBV12-4 and TRBJ2-7, with D maybe TRBD2 (6 bases). Deletions cut 4 bases from V and 5 bases from J, with 24 bases between. The length of the CDR3 is 17 residues. CDR3 amino acids: CASSSPSGGGLVDEQYF. CDR3 in DNA: TGTGCCAGCAGTTCCCCATCTGGGGGAGGTCTTGTGGACGAGCAGTACTTC.

V is TRBV7-9 and J is TRBJ2-3; tentative D call: TRBD2 (6 bases). Trimming removed 4 bases at V and 2 bases at J, with 13 bases between. CDR3 length: 15 amino acids. Per germline, CDR1 SEHNR and CDR2 FQNEAQ (reference sequence). CDR3 DNA: TGTGCCAGCAGCTCCACGGGAGATCACACAGATACGCAGTATTTT. This codes for CASSSTGDHTDTQYF.

This clonotype came up many times. V usage is TRBV3-1 and J usage is TRBJ2-1; D call uncertain. CDR3 size: 13 residues. V lost 1 base to trimming and J lost 4 bases, with 5 bases between them. Germline loops: CDR1 LGHDT, CDR2 YNNKEL (reference sequence). CDR3 DNA sequence: TGTGCCAGCAGCCAAGGGCTATACAATGAGCAGTTCTTC. This gives the protein CASSQGLYNEQFF.

V gene TRBV15 combines with J gene TRBJ2-7; TRBD1 aligns across 7 bases. J lost 3 bases, V lost 5 bases, and 10 bases had no gene match. Germline values: CDR1 LNHNV, CDR2 YYDKDF (reference sequence). The CDR3 loop spans 15 amino acids. The CDR3 DNA reads as TGTGCCACCAGCGCGCCCGGGACAGCTAACTACGAGCAGTACTTC. Translated, it gives CATSAPGTANYEQYF.

This clonotype has ten or more counts. V and J are TRBV5-6 and TRBJ2-5; a weak D match, TRBD1 (6 bases). Trimming took off 1 base at V and 3 bases at J, with 10 bases between the two ends. CDR1 and CDR2 from the germline V gene are SGHDT and YYEEEE. This CDR3 spans 14 amino acids. The CDR3 DNA follows: TGTGCCAGCAGCTTGAATCAGGGGAAAGAGACCCAGTACTTC. Its protein is CASSLNQGKETQYF.

The rearrangement links TRBV14 to TRBJ2-1; TRBD1 matches 9 bases. The CDR3 totals 16 residues. J was trimmed by 5 bases and V by 0 bases; bases with no gene match: 5. Germline V gene sequence: CDR1 SGHDN, CDR2 FVKESK. CDR3 bases: TGTGCCAGCAGCCAAGAGGGACAGGGCCTTCACAATGAGCAGTTCTTC. Protein sequence: CASSQEGQGLHNEQFF.

This clonotype was counted only a few times. The chain couples TRBV20-1 to TRBJ2-1; 13 bases are a match to TRBD2. The germline V gene encodes CDR1 DFQATT and CDR2 SNEGSKA (reference sequence). Trimming cost V 7 bases and J 15 bases; bases outside gene matches: 12. The CDR3 loop spans 13 amino acids. CDR3 in amino acids: CSVGLAGVRSWFF. CDR3 sequence (DNA): TGCAGTGTTGGACTAGCGGGAGTAAGGTCCTGGTTCTTC.

This clonotype has ten or more counts. V usage is TRBV5-1 and J usage is TRBJ2-7; D is perhaps TRBD2 (6 bases). CDR1 SGHRS and CDR2 YFSETQ come from the germline V gene. The CDR3 consists of 14 residues. V was clipped by 0 bases and J by 4 bases, with 11 bases between them. The CDR3 DNA reads as TGCGCCAGCAGCTTGGGACTAGGAGGTTACGAGCAGTACTTC. Protein: CASSLGLGGYEQYF.

This clonotype was counted between two and nine times. The chain joins TRBV4-2 to TRBJ2-3; tentatively, D is TRBD1 (5 bases). CDR1 and CDR2 (germline): LGHNA, YNFKEQ. The V end lost 0 bases, the J end lost 2 bases, and 12 bases lay between the germline ends. The CDR3 is 16 amino acids. The CDR3 coding sequence is TGTGCCAGCAGCCAAGATCATCAGGGTTTCACAGATACGCAGTATTTT. This translates into CASSQDHQGFTDTQYF.